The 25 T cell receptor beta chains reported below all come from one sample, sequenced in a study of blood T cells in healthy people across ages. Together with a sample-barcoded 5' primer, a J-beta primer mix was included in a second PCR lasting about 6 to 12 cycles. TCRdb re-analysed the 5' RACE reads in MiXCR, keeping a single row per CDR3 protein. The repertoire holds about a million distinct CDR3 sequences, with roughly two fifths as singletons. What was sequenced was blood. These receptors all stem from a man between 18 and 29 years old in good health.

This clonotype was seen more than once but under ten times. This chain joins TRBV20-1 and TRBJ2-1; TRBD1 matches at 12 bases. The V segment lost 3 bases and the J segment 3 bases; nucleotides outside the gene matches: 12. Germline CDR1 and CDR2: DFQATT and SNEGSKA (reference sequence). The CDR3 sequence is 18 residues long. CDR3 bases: TGCAGTGCTAGTTCGGGACAGGGGGCCCCTATCATCTACAATGAGCAGTTCTTC. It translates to CSASSGQGAPIIYNEQFF.

For the CDR3, the DNA is TGTGCCAGCAGCTTATTTCCAGCGGGGGCCTACAATGAGCAGTACTTC. Translating it yields CASSLFPAGAYNEQYF. The V and J genes are TRBV7-2 and TRBJ2-4, with 8 positions matching TRBD2. Trimming at V came to 2 bases and at J to 13 bases, leaving 16 bases not matched to a gene. Germline CDR1 reads SGHTA; CDR2 reads FQGNSA. This CDR3 spans 16 amino acids. The full variable domain, completed using reference TRBV7-2 and TRBJ2-4, is GAGVSQSPSNKVTEKGKDVELRCDPISGHTALYWYRQSLGQGLEFLIYFQGNSAPDKSGLPSDRFSAERTGGSVSTLTIQRTQQEDSAVYLCASSLFPAGAYNEQYFGAGTRLSVL.

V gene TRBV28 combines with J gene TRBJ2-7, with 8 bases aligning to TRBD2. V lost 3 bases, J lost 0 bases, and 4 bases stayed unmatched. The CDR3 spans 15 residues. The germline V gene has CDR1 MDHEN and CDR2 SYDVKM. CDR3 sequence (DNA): TGTGCCAGCAGTTTCGGGGGGGAGCTCTCCTACGAGCAGTACTTC. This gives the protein CASSFGGELSYEQYF.

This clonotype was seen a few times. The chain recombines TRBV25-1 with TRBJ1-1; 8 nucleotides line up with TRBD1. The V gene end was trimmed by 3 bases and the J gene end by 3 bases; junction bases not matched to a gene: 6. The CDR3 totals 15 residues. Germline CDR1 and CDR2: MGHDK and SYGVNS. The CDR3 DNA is TGTGCCAGCAGTGACAGGGGGCGAGGTGACACTGAAGCTTTCTTT. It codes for CASSDRGRGDTEAFF.

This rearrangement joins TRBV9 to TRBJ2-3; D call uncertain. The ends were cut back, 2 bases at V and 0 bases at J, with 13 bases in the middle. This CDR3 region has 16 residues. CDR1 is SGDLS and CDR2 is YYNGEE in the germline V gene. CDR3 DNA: TGTGCCAGCAGCGTGTGGCGCGGCGGCAGCACAGATACGCAGTATTTT. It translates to CASSVWRGGSTDTQYF. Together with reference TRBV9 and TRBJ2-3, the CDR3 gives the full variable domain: DSGVTQTPKHLITATGQRVTLRCSPRSGDLSVYWYQQSLDQGLQFLIQYYNGEERAKGNILERFSAQQFPDLHSELNLSSLELGDSALYFCASSVWRGGSTDTQYFGPGTRLTVL.

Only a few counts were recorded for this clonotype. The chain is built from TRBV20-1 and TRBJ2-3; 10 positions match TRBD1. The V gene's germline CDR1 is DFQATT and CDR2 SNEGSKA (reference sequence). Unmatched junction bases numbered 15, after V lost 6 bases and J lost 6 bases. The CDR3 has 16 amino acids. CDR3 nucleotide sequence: TGCAGTGCCGAAGCGCCGGGACAGGGGATGGTGGATACGCAGTATTTT. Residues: CSAEAPGQGMVDTQYF.

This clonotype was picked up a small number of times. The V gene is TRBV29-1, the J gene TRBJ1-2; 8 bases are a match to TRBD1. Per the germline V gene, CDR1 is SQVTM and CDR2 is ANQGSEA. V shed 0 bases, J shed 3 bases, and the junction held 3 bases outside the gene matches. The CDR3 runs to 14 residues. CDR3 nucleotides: TGCAGCGTTGAAGACAGGGGGCGCGACTATGGCTACACCTTC. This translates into CSVEDRGRDYGYTF.

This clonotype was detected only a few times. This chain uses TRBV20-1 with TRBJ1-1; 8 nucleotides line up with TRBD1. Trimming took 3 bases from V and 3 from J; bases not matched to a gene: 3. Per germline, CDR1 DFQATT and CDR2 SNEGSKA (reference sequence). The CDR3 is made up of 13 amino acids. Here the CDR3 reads CSASKDRDTEAFF. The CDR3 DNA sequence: TGCAGTGCTAGTAAGGACAGGGACACTGAAGCTTTCTTT.

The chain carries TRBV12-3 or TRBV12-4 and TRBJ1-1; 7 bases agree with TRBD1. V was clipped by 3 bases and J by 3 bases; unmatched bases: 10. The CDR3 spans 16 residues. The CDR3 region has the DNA TGTGCCAGCAGTTTTGGGGACAGCCAATCCTACACTGAAGCTTTCTTT. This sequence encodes CASSFGDSQSYTEAFF.

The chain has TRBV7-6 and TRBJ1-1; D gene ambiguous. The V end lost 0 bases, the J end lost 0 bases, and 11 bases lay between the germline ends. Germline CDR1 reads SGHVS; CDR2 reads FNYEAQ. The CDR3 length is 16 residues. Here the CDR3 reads CASSLAIMGMNTEAFF. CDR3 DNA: TGTGCCAGCAGCTTAGCAATCATGGGAATGAACACTGAAGCTTTCTTT.

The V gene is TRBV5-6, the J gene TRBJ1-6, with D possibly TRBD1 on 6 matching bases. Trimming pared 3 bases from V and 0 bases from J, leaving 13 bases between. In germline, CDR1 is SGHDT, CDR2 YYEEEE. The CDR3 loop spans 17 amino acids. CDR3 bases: TGTGCCAGCAGCTCGACAGGAGAAAGCTCCTATAATTCACCCCTCCACTTT. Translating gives CASSSTGESSYNSPLHF.

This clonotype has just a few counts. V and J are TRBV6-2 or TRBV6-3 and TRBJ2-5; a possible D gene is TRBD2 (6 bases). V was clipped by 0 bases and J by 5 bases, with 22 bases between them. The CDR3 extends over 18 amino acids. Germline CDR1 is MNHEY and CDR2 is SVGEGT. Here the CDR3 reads CASSYSPLLRTRGETQYF. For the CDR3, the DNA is TGTGCCAGCAGTTACTCCCCGTTGTTGCGGACACGGGGGGAGACCCAGTACTTC.

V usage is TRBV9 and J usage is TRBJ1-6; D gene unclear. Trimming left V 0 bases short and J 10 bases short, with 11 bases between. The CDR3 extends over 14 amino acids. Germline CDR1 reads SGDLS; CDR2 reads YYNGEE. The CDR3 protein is CASSVGGFGSPLHF. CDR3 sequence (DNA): TGTGCCAGCAGCGTAGGGGGATTTGGGTCACCCCTCCACTTT.

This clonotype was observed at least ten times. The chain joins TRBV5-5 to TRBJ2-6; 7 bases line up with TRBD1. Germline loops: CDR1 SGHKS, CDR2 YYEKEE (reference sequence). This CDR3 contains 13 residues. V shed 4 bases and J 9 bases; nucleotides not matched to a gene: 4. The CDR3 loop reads CASSTGTVNVLTF. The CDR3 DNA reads TGTGCCAGCAGCACCGGGACAGTCAACGTCCTGACTTTC.

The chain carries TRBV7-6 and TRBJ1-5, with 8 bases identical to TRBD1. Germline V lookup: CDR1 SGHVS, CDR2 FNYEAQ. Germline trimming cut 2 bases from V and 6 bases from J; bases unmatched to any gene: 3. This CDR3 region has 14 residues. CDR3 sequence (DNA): TGTGCCAGCAGCTTATACAGGGGGGGTCAGCCCCAGCATTTT. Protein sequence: CASSLYRGGQPQHF.

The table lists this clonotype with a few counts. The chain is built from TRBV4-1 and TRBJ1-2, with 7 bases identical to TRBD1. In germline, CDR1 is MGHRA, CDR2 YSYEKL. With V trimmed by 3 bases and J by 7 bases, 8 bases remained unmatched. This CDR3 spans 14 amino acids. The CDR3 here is CASSQNQGGGGYTF. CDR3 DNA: TGCGCCAGCAGCCAGAATCAGGGGGGCGGTGGCTACACCTTC.

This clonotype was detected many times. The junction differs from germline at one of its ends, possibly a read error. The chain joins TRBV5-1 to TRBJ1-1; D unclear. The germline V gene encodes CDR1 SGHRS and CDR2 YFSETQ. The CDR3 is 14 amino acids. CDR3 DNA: TGTGCCAGCAGCTTAGCCACGGCGAACACTGAAGCTTTCTTT. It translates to CASSLATANTEAFF.

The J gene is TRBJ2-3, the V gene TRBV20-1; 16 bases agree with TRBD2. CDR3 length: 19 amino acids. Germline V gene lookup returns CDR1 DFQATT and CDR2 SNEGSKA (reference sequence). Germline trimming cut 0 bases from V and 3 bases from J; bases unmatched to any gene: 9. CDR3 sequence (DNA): TGCAGTGCTAGAGATGGGGAGGGACTAGCGGGGGGGAAAACAGATACGCAGTATTTT. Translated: CSARDGEGLAGGKTDTQYF.

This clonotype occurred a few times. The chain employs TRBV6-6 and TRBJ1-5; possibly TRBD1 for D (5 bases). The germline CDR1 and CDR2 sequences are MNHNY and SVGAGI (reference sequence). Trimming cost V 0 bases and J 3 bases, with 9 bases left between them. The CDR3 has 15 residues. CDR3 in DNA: TGTGCCAGCAGTTACTCCCTCAGGGACAATCAGCCCCAGCATTTT. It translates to CASSYSLRDNQPQHF.

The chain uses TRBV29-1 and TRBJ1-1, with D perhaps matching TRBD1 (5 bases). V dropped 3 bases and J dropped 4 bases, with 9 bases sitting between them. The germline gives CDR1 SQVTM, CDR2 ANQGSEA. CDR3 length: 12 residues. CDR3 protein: CSVEAGTTEAFF. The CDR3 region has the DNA TGCAGCGTTGAGGCAGGGACCACTGAAGCTTTCTTT. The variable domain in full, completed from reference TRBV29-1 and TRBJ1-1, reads SAVISQKPSRDICQRGTSLTIQCQVDSQVTMMFWYRQQPGQSLTLIATANQGSEATYESGFVIDKFPISRPNLTFSTLTVSNMSPEDSSIYLCSVEAGTTEAFFGQGTRLTVV.

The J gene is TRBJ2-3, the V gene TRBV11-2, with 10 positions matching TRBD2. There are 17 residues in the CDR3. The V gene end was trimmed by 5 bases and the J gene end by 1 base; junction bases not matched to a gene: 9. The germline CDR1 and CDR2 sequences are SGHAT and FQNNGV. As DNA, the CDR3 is TGTGCCAGCAGCCCGGAGGGCGGGACTAGCGGCACAGATACGCAGTATTTT. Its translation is CASSPEGGTSGTDTQYF.

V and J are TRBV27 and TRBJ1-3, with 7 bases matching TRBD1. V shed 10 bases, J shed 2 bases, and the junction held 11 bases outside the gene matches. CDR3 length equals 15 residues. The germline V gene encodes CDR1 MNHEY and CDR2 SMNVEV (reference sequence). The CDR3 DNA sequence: TGTGCCACCAAGGGAGGCAGGGGGACTGGAAACACCATATATTTT. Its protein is CATKGGRGTGNTIYF.

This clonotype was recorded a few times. CDR3 coding DNA: TGTGCCAGCAGCTTACGGGGACAGGGACCCTTTTTCTATGGCTACACCTTC. Amino acids: CASSLRGQGPFFYGYTF. The chain couples TRBV5-6 to TRBJ1-2; 9 bases are shared with TRBD1. The J segment lost 4 bases and the V segment lost 2 bases, leaving 12 bases of the junction unmatched. The CDR3 has 17 amino acids. Germline CDR1 SGHDT, CDR2 YYEEEE.

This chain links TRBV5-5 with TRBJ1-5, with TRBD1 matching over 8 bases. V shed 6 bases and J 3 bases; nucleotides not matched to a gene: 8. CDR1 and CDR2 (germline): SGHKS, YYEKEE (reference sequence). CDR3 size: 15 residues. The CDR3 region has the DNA TGTGCCAGCAAAATCGGACAGGGCGACAATCAGCCCCAGCATTTT. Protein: CASKIGQGDNQPQHF.

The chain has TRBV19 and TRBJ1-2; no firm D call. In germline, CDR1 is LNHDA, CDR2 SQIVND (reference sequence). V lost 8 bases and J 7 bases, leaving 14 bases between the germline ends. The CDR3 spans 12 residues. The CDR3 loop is CASLEGETGYTF. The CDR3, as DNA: TGTGCCAGTTTGGAGGGAGAAACTGGCTACACCTTC.